This T cell receptor beta chain was recovered during a study of human T cells and chemical hapten exposure. This sample's time point: patch test 1, 2 weeks after DPC sensitization. The treatment was: therapeutic diphenylcyclopropenone sensitization with weekly scalp DPC. MiXCR, run by TCRdb on the RACE reads, gives a single entry per CDR3 protein. The sample shows 100,000 to 150,000 distinct CDR3 sequences, roughly 15% of them seen only once. The CDR3 covers 13 residues. The germline CDR1 and CDR2 sequences are MNHEY and SVGEGT. Between the trimmed V and J ends, which lost 2 bases and 7 bases, there was a span of 11 bases.

The rearrangement links TRBV6-2 or TRBV6-3 to TRBJ1-1; TRBD1 is a possible D gene (5 bases). The sequenced sample was whole blood, obtained in connection with sensitization to the hapten diphenylcyclopropenone (DPC). This clonotype was sampled from a young man with alopecia areata. Some clones in this sample may be carry-over from other donors' samples. CDR3 residues: CASSYHDRLEAFF. The CDR3 nucleotides read TGTGCCAGCAGTTACCACGACAGACTTGAAGCTTTCTTT.